Described below is a single TCR beta chain sequence and its context. Antigen unknown. This specimen comes from a study of T cells after yellow fever vaccination. Template switching with 5'RACE generated the TCR cDNA and added a universal primer site and UMIs. Via MiXCR, TCRdb re-called the 5' RACE reads, giving one row per CDR3 protein. The sample contains 620,000 or so distinct CDR3 sequences, 10% to 15% of which appear only once. Study outcomes and limitations: Abundant clonotypes (contaminants from the bulk population) could be present in FACS-sorted repertoires.

Germline V lookup: CDR1 ENHRY, CDR2 SYGVKD. CDR3 size: 14 residues. The ends lost 8 bases at V and 1 base at J; junction bases unmatched: 4. The source was PBMCs, collected on the day of the yellow fever booster vaccination. The source of this sequence is a man between 25 and 39 years old who received the YFV17D yellow fever vaccine. The chain combines TRBV10-3 with TRBJ2-2; TRBD1 matches 7 bases. CDR3: CAISGTENTGELFF. The CDR3 DNA follows: TGTGCCATCTCCGGGACAGAGAACACCGGGGAGCTGTTTTTT.